These 3 T cell receptor beta chains share one sample of origin, sequenced in a study of cytomegalovirus exposure and HLA in healthy donors. The PCR used 60 Vbeta and 13 Jbeta primers. The protocol was immunoSEQ multiplex PCR, while the TCRdb copy is restricted to in-frame clones and leaves out a portion. This sample's table reports around 40,000 clones. The sample was PBMCs. All receptors come from a man aged 40-55 years in good health and CMV-seropositive.

The gene calls are TRBV27 and TRBJ2-7, with 10 bases lining up with TRBD2. CDR1 is MNHEY, CDR2 SMNVEV, per germline (reference sequence). CDR3 size: 13 residues. V shed 6 bases and J 6 bases; nucleotides not matched to a gene: 5. The CDR3 nucleotides read TGTGCCAGCAGGGCTAGCGGGAGTGGCGAGCAGTACTTC. Translating gives CASRASGSGEQYF.

This chain uses TRBV30 with TRBJ1-1, with D hard to call. The V gene's germline CDR1 is GTSNPN and CDR2 SVGIG (reference sequence). This CDR3 comprises 13 residues. The V gene lost 2 bases and the J gene lost 5 bases, with 12 bases spanning the gap. CDR3 loop: CAWSSELGTEAFF. DNA of the CDR3: TGTGCCTGGAGTTCGGAGCTTGGAACTGAAGCTTTCTTT.

The chain links TRBV11-2 to TRBJ2-5; D not certain. Germline V gives CDR1 SGHAT, CDR2 FQNNGV. This CDR3 region has 14 residues. The V gene lost 0 bases and the J gene lost 7 bases, with 12 bases spanning the gap. CDR3 coding DNA: TGTGCCAGCAGCTTAGATTTCGGCTCGGGGACCCAGTACTTC. Encoded protein: CASSLDFGSGTQYF.